The clone carrying this T cell receptor (beta chain) occurred many times. The antigen is unknown. Every individual TCR cDNA molecule carried its own unique molecular identifier, which allowed correction of PCR and sequencing errors. TCRdb re-called the 5' RACE reads with MiXCR, one entry per CDR3 protein. The sample has tens of thousands of distinct CDR3 sequences; around 5% are singletons. Germline-derived CDR1 and CDR2 are SGHTA and FQGNSA. Germline trimming cut 5 bases from V and 1 base from J; bases unmatched to any gene: 4. The CDR3 consists of 16 residues. The data were taken from a study of spatial heterogeneity in lung cancer. Study observations and caveats: Expanded alpha and beta TCR counts within tumors tracked tumor mutation counts. Ubiquitous and regional nonsynonymous mutations were tracked by counts of ubiquitous and regional expanded TCRs, respectively.

The sample's time point: sample taken at primary tumor resection. Sequencing was performed on whole RNA extracted from tumor and nontumor lung tissue, or from frozen PBMC, and the material was left unsorted. The clonotype was recovered from a male donor with early-stage non-small cell lung cancer. This chain connects TRBV7-2 to TRBJ2-5; 13 bases agree with TRBD2. The material was lung tumor tissue, obtained at surgery. The DNA of the CDR3 is TGTGCCAGCAGCCGGACTAGCGGGGGAATCCAAGAGACCCAGTACTTC. It specifies CASSRTSGGIQETQYF.